A single sample gave rise to the 27 T cell receptor beta chains below, sequenced in a study of regulatory T cells in long-lasting Graves disease. CDR3 regions were amplified by Arm-PCR using iRepertoire HTBI primers to build TCR beta libraries. TCRdb re-analysed the multiplex PCR reads in MiXCR, keeping a single row per CDR3 protein. This table has fewer than 550,000 distinct CDR3 sequences, around 16% appearing once. Time point denoted: newly diagnosed GD, antithyroid drugs for less than 3 months. From RNA extracted from PBMCs, the TCR library was made. These records were also assigned to another study, of T cells in Graves' hyperthyroidism and ophthalmopathy.

The specimen comprised peripheral blood mononuclear cells (PBMCs), sampled at new diagnosis, from a patient treated with antithyroid drugs. The receptors here all came from a woman aged 40 to 65 with Graves disease.

The table lists this clonotype with a few counts. The chain recombines TRBV4-1 with TRBJ2-7; either TRBD1 or TRBD2 may supply D (5 bases each). The CDR3 contains 12 residues. Per germline, CDR1 MGHRA and CDR2 YSYEKL. Trimming shortened V by 2 bases and J by 6 bases, and 8 bases separated the two germline ends. CDR3 amino acids: CASSQRGTEQYF. CDR3 in DNA: TGCGCCAGCAGCCAACGAGGGACCGAGCAGTACTTC.

Notes on this clonotype: The junction departs from germline at one end; a sequencing error may be responsible. DNA of the CDR3: TGTGCCAGCAGACCGGGACAGGGGGTGGTCTTT. Residues: CASRPGQGVVF. The chain carries TRBV12-3 or TRBV12-4 and TRBJ1-1, with 11 bases matching TRBD1. The CDR3 runs to 11 residues.

This clonotype was observed a handful of times. The J gene is TRBJ1-1, the V gene TRBV19, with a weak D call TRBD1 (5 bases). V shed 10 bases and J shed 3 bases, with 18 bases lying between them. Germline V CDR1 and CDR2: LNHDA, SQIVND (reference sequence). CDR3 size: 14 residues. Here the CDR3 reads CATRPTASDTEAFF. The CDR3 nucleotides read TGTGCCACCCGCCCGACAGCTTCTGACACTGAAGCTTTCTTT. The complete variable domain, with remaining parts taken from reference TRBV19 and TRBJ1-1, reads DGGITQSPKYLFRKEGQNVTLSCEQNLNHDAMYWYRQDPGQGLRLIYYSQIVNDFQKGDIAEGYSVSREKKESFPLTVTSAQKNPTAFYLCATRPTASDTEAFFGQGTRLTVV.

There are a few counts of this clonotype. The CDR3: CASSYSGGGDTDTQYF. The CDR3 DNA reads TGTGCCAGCAGTTACTCTGGTGGGGGGGACACAGATACGCAGTATTTT. The J gene is TRBJ2-3, the V gene TRBV6-2 or TRBV6-3, with TRBD2 matching over 7 bases. Germline V gene data show CDR1 as MNHEY and CDR2 as SVGEGT. This CDR3 is 16 amino acids long. The V gene end was trimmed by 0 bases and the J gene end by 2 bases; junction bases not matched to a gene: 5.

This clonotype was detected many times. The rearrangement links TRBV11-2 to TRBJ2-5; D is unclear. V lost 4 bases and J 7 bases, leaving 10 bases between the germline ends. The CDR3 contains 12 residues. Germline CDR1 SGHAT, CDR2 FQNNGV. The CDR3 region is CASSSEMATQYF. For the CDR3, the DNA is TGTGCCAGCAGCTCAGAAATGGCGACCCAGTACTTC.

In this sample, this clonotype turned up a few times. V is TRBV20-1 and J is TRBJ1-2; 7 nucleotides align to TRBD1. V lost 5 bases to trimming and J lost 1 base; unmatched junction nucleotides: 7. Germline CDR1 reads DFQATT; CDR2 reads SNEGSKA (reference sequence). The CDR3 loop spans 14 amino acids. In DNA form, the CDR3 reads TGCAGTGCTCCTGACAGGGTTTTTAACTATGGCTACACCTTC. Translated: CSAPDRVFNYGYTF.

On this clonotype itself: This may be a read error: a much more frequent sequence differs by one nucleotide. The chain recombines TRBV7-8 with TRBJ2-1; the D is unclear. V lost 2 bases and J lost 10, with 12 bases in between. The CDR3 consists of 13 residues. Germline values: CDR1 SGHVS, CDR2 FQNEAQ. The DNA for the CDR3 is TGTGCCAGCAGCTTAAGTATGACCTACGAGCAGTTCTTC. Protein sequence: CASSLSMTYEQFF.

In this sample, this clonotype turned up many times. The chain carries TRBV11-2 and TRBJ2-1; tentative D call: TRBD2 (7 bases). Trimming removed 5 bases at V and 7 bases at J, with 24 bases between. CDR1 SGHAT and CDR2 FQNNGV come from the germline V gene. This CDR3 is built from 17 residues. The CDR3 DNA is TGTGCCAGCAGCCTCCAGGTGGCGGGGGCCCCCTGGAATGAGCAGTTCTTC. The encoded protein is CASSLQVAGAPWNEQFF.

This clonotype was observed a handful of times. Here the CDR3 DNA reads TGTGCCAGCAGCGTTAGCGGGGGGGCAATCTACGAGCAGTACTTC. As protein: CASSVSGGAIYEQYF. This chain connects TRBV9 to TRBJ2-7; 11 bases agree with TRBD2. After removal of 2 bases from V and 3 bases from J, the junction contained 4 bases not matched to a gene. Germline CDR1 reads SGDLS; CDR2 reads YYNGEE. This CDR3 contains 15 residues.

This clonotype was counted between two and nine times. The chain carries TRBV14 and TRBJ2-5, with D possibly being TRBD2 (7 bases). The germline CDR1 and CDR2 sequences are SGHDN and FVKESK. CDR3 size: 14 residues. The V end lost 7 bases, the J end lost 4 bases, and 16 bases lay between the germline ends. The CDR3 protein is CASMGGRIVETQYF. The CDR3 DNA reads TGTGCCAGCATGGGGGGGCGAATTGTAGAGACCCAGTACTTC. Full variable domain (remainder filled in from reference TRBV14 and TRBJ2-5): EAGVTQFPSHSVIEKGQTVTLRCDPISGHDNLYWYRRVMGKEIKFLLHFVKESKQDESGMPNNRFLAERTGGTYSTLKVQPAELEDSGVYFCASMGGRIVETQYFGPGTRLLVL.

The table lists this clonotype with many counts. The chain carries TRBV20-1 and TRBJ2-1; the D gene is possibly TRBD2 (6 bases). CDR1 is DFQATT, CDR2 SNEGSKA, per germline (reference sequence). Trimming took off 2 bases at V and 0 bases at J, with 11 bases between the two ends. CDR3 length: 15 residues. CDR3 residues: CSARLGGLSYNEQFF. The CDR3, as DNA: TGCAGTGCTAGACTCGGGGGACTCTCCTACAATGAGCAGTTCTTC.

This clonotype was counted only a few times. J is TRBJ2-7 and V is TRBV20-1; TRBD2 might be the D (7 bases). The germline CDR1 and CDR2 sequences are DFQATT and SNEGSKA (reference sequence). Trimming took off 3 bases at V and 5 bases at J, with 11 bases between the two ends. This CDR3 region has 12 residues. CDR3 in DNA: TGCAGTGCTAGGGGGGGGCCGAACGAGCAGTACTTC. Translated: CSARGGPNEQYF.

Comments on this clonotype: This sequence may be a read error, since a much larger clone differs from it by one base. This chain uses TRBV4-1 with TRBJ2-4; D not certain. This CDR3 region has 15 residues. The germline V gene has CDR1 MGHRA and CDR2 YSYEKL. CDR3: CASGQVGTAKNIQYF. Written as DNA, the CDR3 is TGCGCCAGCGGCCAAGTGGGTACGGCCAAAAACATTCAGTACTTC.

The chain links TRBV9 to TRBJ2-1; possibly TRBD2 for D (6 bases). The CDR3 loop spans 16 amino acids. V lost 4 bases and J lost 4, with 18 bases in between. CDR1 is SGDLS and CDR2 is YYNGEE in the germline V gene. CDR3 in DNA: TGTGCCAGCAGCCCGTCGGGGCGGGGTGGATACAATGAGCAGTTCTTC. Its protein is CASSPSGRGGYNEQFF.

The chain employs TRBV28 and TRBJ1-1, with D possibly matching TRBD1 (6 bases). Germline assignment: CDR1 MDHEN and CDR2 SYDVKM. This CDR3 has 14 residues. V was clipped by 3 bases and J by 3 bases, with 11 bases between them. CDR3 in amino acids: CASSFGTSYTEAFF. The CDR3 region has the DNA TGTGCCAGCAGTTTTGGGACAAGCTACACTGAAGCTTTCTTT.

The table lists this clonotype with many counts. The rearrangement links TRBV7-9 to TRBJ1-1, with D unclear. The germline CDR1 and CDR2 sequences are SEHNR and FQNEAQ (reference sequence). V shed 4 bases and J shed 6 bases, with 15 bases lying between them. There are 14 residues in the CDR3. This chain's CDR3 is CASSSMVLGPEAFF. Here the CDR3 DNA reads TGTGCCAGCAGCTCGATGGTTCTGGGCCCTGAAGCTTTCTTT. The full variable domain, in which reference TRBV7-9 and TRBJ1-1 provide the parts outside the CDR3, is DTGVSQNPRHKITKRGQNVTFRCDPISEHNRLYWYRQTLGQGPEFLTYFQNEAQLEKSRLLSDRFSAERPKGSFSTLEIQRTEQGDSAMYLCASSSMVLGPEAFFGQGTRLTVV.

At least ten counts were recorded for this clonotype. Here the CDR3 DNA reads TGCGCCAGCAAGCAGGTCTCCTACAATGAGCAGTTCTTC. Translation: CASKQVSYNEQFF. The chain combines TRBV5-1 with TRBJ2-1; D gene uncertain. V lost 6 bases and J 0 bases, leaving 7 bases between the germline ends. The V gene's germline CDR1 is SGHRS and CDR2 YFSETQ. The length of the CDR3 is 13 residues.

In regard to this clonotype: Germline is not matched at one junction end, which may reflect a read error. The chain is built from TRBV7-7 and TRBJ1-1; the D is unclear. The CDR3 runs 13 residues. Germline assignment: CDR1 SSHAT and CDR2 FNYEAQ (reference sequence). The CDR3 protein is CASSFDINTEAFF. In DNA, the CDR3 is TGTGCTAGCAGCTTCGACATCAACACTGAAGCTTTCTTT. The full variable domain, completed using reference TRBV7-7 and TRBJ1-1, is GAGVSQSPRYKVTKRGQDVTLRCDPISSHATLYWYQQALGQGPEFLTYFNYEAQPDKSGLPSDRFSAERPEGSISTLTIQRTEQRDSAMYRCASSFDINTEAFFGQGTRLTVV.

With regard to this clonotype: A single base separates this from a much larger clone, so it may be a read error. This chain links TRBV13 with TRBJ2-1, with TRBD1 matching over 8 bases. The CDR3 length is 16 residues. Germline CDR1 PRHDT, CDR2 FYEKMQ (reference sequence). The junction had 10 bases not matched to a gene; V was cut back by 3 bases and J by 6 bases. This chain's CDR3 is CASSLNRGQVGNEQFF. CDR3 in DNA: TGTGCCAGCAGCTTGAACAGGGGACAGGTGGGCAATGAGCAGTTCTTC. The complete variable domain, with remaining parts taken from reference TRBV13 and TRBJ2-1, reads AAGVIQSPRHLIKEKRETATLKCYPIPRHDTVYWYQQGPGQDPQFLISFYEKMQSDKGSIPDRFSAQQFSDYHSELNMSSLELGDSALYFCASSLNRGQVGNEQFFGPGTRLTVL.

This clonotype has ten or more counts. The V and J genes are TRBV12-3 or TRBV12-4 and TRBJ2-7, with D possibly matching TRBD2 (6 bases). V was trimmed by 7 bases and J by 7 bases, leaving 14 bases between them. The CDR3 loop spans 12 amino acids. CDR3 sequence: CASTLGGREQYF. CDR3 DNA sequence: TGTGCCAGCACCCTCGGGGGTCGGGAGCAGTACTTC.

This clonotype was seen ten or more times. The rearrangement links TRBV18 to TRBJ2-3; a possible D gene is TRBD2 (6 bases). This CDR3 comprises 15 residues. Germline CDR1 reads KGHSH; CDR2 reads LQKENI. Trimming took 2 bases from V and 1 from J, leaving 10 bases between them. In nucleotides, the CDR3 is TGTGCCAGCTCACCAGCGGCTAGCGGCACAGATACGCAGTATTTT. Translation: CASSPAASGTDTQYF.

In this sample, this clonotype turned up a few times. The V and J genes are TRBV6-2 or TRBV6-3 and TRBJ2-2, with a possible D match to TRBD1 (6 bases). CDR3 length: 15 amino acids. Germline lookup yields CDR1 MNHEY and CDR2 SVGEGT. V lost 6 bases and J 4 bases, leaving 15 bases between the germline ends. The chain's CDR3 is CASSRSGTPTGELFF. DNA of the CDR3: TGTGCCAGCAGCAGGTCCGGGACACCCACCGGGGAGCTGTTTTTT.

On this clonotype itself: A read error may be the cause here, since a much bigger clone is one base away. A read error is likely, as this CDR3 ends without the conserved phenylalanine or tryptophan. The chain uses TRBV10-3 and TRBJ1-6; the D is unclear. CDR1 is ENHRY, CDR2 SYGVKD, per germline. The CDR3 loop spans 14 amino acids. V lost 0 bases and J lost 9, with 9 bases in between. In DNA, the CDR3 is TGTGCCATCAGTGAGTCAATCCCGAGTTCACCCCTCCACTCT. The encoded protein is CAISESIPSSPLHS.

In this sample, this clonotype turned up many times. Possible read error: a much larger clone is one base away. The genes are TRBV20-1 and TRBJ1-1, with a weak D call TRBD1 (5 bases). The V end was cut by 0 bases, the J end by 9 bases, with 11 bases between. The CDR3 extends over 12 amino acids. Germline V CDR1 and CDR2: DFQATT, SNEGSKA (reference sequence). CDR3 sequence: CSARERGTKAFF. For the CDR3, the DNA is TGCAGTGCTAGAGAAAGGGGTACCAAAGCTTTCTTT.

The chain has TRBV3-1 and TRBJ1-2; D call uncertain. Germline values: CDR1 LGHDT, CDR2 YNNKEL (reference sequence). The CDR3 sequence is 13 residues long. Trimming cost V 8 bases and J 4 bases, with 14 bases left between them. CDR3 DNA: TGTGCCAGCGGCCCAGGACTGTCCTATGGCTACACCTTC. Residues: CASGPGLSYGYTF.

This clonotype was observed a handful of times. The chain links TRBV12-3 or TRBV12-4 to TRBJ2-1, with 9 bases aligning to TRBD2. The CDR3 length is 17 residues. V gave up 5 bases and J gave up 2 bases; unmatched junction bases: 10. CDR3 nucleotides: TGTGCCAGCAGTAGTCTAGCGGGGATACTAGCCTACAATGAGCAGTTCTTC. Translated: CASSSLAGILAYNEQFF.

This clonotype was counted between two and nine times. The V call is TRBV7-9, the J call TRBJ2-4, with D hard to call. This CDR3 is 10 amino acids long. The germline V and J ends were trimmed by 6 bases and 12 bases, with 9 bases remaining between them. Germline V gene data show CDR1 as SEHNR and CDR2 as FQNEAQ (reference sequence). DNA for the CDR3: TGTGCCAGCAGTCCCTCTACTCAGTACTTC. This codes for CASSPSTQYF. Full variable domain (rest looked up from reference TRBV7-9 and TRBJ2-4): DTGVSQNPRHKITKRGQNVTFRCDPISEHNRLYWYRQTLGQGPEFLTYFQNEAQLEKSRLLSDRFSAERPKGSFSTLEIQRTEQGDSAMYLCASSPSTQYFGAGTRLSVL.